One sample yielded the 15 T cell receptor beta chains listed below, sequenced in a study of shared clonotypes between healthy human individuals. Assay: immunoSEQ multiplex PCR; the TCRdb copy retains only in-frame clones and omits some. The table lists under 1,900,000 clones, 98% to 99% of them singletons. The material sequenced was naive CD4+ T cells sorted from blood. Stated subset: CD45RA+ positively selected. These receptors all stem from a man aged 25 to 45 in good health.

This chain connects TRBV5-4 to TRBJ2-1, with D maybe TRBD1 (8 bases). The CDR3 runs 13 residues. Germline loops: CDR1 SGHNT, CDR2 YYREEE (reference sequence). Trimming stripped 4 bases from V and 8 bases from J, with 13 bases between. CDR3 residues: CASSNTGGDEQFF. CDR3 sequence (DNA): TGTGCCAGCAGCAATACAGGGGGGGATGAGCAGTTCTTC.

The J gene is TRBJ2-1, the V gene TRBV14; 11 bases are shared with TRBD2. Germline assignment: CDR1 SGHDN and CDR2 FVKESK. Trimming removed 2 bases from V and 6 bases from J; junction bases left unmatched: 12. CDR3 length: 18 residues. The DNA for the CDR3 is TGTGCCAGCAGCCAACGGTTTGTTAGCGGGAGGGGTGGCAATGAGCAGTTCTTC. It codes for CASSQRFVSGRGGNEQFF.

This chain uses TRBV15 with TRBJ1-1, with a weak D call TRBD1 (5 bases). Per germline, CDR1 LNHNV and CDR2 YYDKDF (reference sequence). The V end lost 1 base, the J end lost 2 bases, and 14 bases lay between the germline ends. The CDR3 consists of 16 residues. The CDR3 reads CATSRGAGLGNTEAFF. CDR3 bases: TGTGCCACCAGCAGAGGGGCAGGGCTAGGAAACACTGAAGCTTTCTTT.

This chain uses TRBV11-2 with TRBJ2-7; D is tentatively TRBD1 or TRBD2 (6 bases each). Germline V gene data show CDR1 as SGHAT and CDR2 as FQNNGV. Trimming pared 5 bases from V and 2 bases from J, leaving 16 bases between. This CDR3 is built from 15 residues. CDR3 DNA: TGTGCCAGCAGCCTTACGGGCGGGACAACCTACGAGCAGTACTTC. It is translated as CASSLTGGTTYEQYF.

As concerns this clone: Distinct nucleotide sequences in the sample also encode this CDR3. The chain joins TRBV11-3 to TRBJ2-5; possibly TRBD2 for D (5 bases). CDR1 and CDR2 from the germline V gene are SGHNT and YENEEA. The V end was cut by 0 bases, the J end by 4 bases, with 6 bases between. CDR3 length: 13 residues. CDR3 sequence reads: CASSLDRGETQYF. CDR3 DNA: TGTGCCAGCAGCTTAGATCGGGGAGAGACCCAGTACTTC.

The genes are TRBV5-1 and TRBJ2-2, with TRBD2 matching 7 bases. The germline V gene encodes CDR1 SGHRS and CDR2 YFSETQ. J lost 6 bases, V lost 4 bases, and 6 bases had no gene match. This CDR3 region has 14 residues. The CDR3 nucleotides read TGCGCCAGCAGCGAAACTAGCGTCGCCGGGGAGCTGTTTTTT. The encoded protein is CASSETSVAGELFF.

V usage is TRBV6-4 and J usage is TRBJ2-3, with 9 bases fitting TRBD2. The CDR3 totals 15 residues. Germline loops: CDR1 MRHNA, CDR2 SNTAGT. Unmatched junction bases numbered 4, after V lost 2 bases and J lost 4 bases. CDR3 in amino acids: CASSDRSGSPDTQYF. The DNA for the CDR3 is TGTGCCAGCAGTGACCGTAGCGGGAGCCCAGATACGCAGTATTTT.

CDR3 bases: TGTGCCAGCAGCCCCGGACTGGGTAGCGGGAGGTGGGGTGAGCAGTTCTTC. This translates into CASSPGLGSGRWGEQFF. The J gene is TRBJ2-1, the V gene TRBV4-2; TRBD2 matches at 10 bases. The CDR3 runs to 17 residues. Trimming removed 4 bases from V and 9 bases from J; junction bases left unmatched: 15. The germline V gene has CDR1 LGHNA and CDR2 YNFKEQ.

The chain combines TRBV7-2 with TRBJ2-1; TRBD2 matches at 12 bases. The CDR3 is made up of 18 amino acids. J gave up 4 bases and V 5 bases, and 12 bases lay outside the gene matches. The germline gives CDR1 SGHTA, CDR2 FQGNSA. Here the CDR3 DNA reads TGTGCCAGCAGCCCCTGGACTAGCGGGGCCTCGGGGTACAATGAGCAGTTCTTC. Translation gives CASSPWTSGASGYNEQFF.

This clone has a single count. The rearrangement links TRBV27 to TRBJ1-1; D perhaps matches TRBD1 (5 bases). Germline V gene lookup returns CDR1 MNHEY and CDR2 SMNVEV (reference sequence). The V end lost 8 bases, the J end lost 0 bases, and 13 bases lay between the germline ends. The CDR3 runs 14 residues. CDR3 amino acids: CASGRQSMNTEAFF. In nucleotides, the CDR3 is TGTGCCAGCGGCCGACAGTCGATGAACACTGAAGCTTTCTTT.

J is TRBJ2-7 and V is TRBV7-3, with TRBD1 matching 9 bases. With V trimmed by 5 bases and J by 0 bases, 2 bases remained unmatched. CDR1 and CDR2 from the germline V gene are SGHTA and FQGTGA. The CDR3 consists of 14 residues. CDR3: CASSADRGSYEQYF. The CDR3 region has the DNA TGTGCCAGCAGCGCGGACAGGGGCTCCTACGAGCAGTACTTC.

V usage is TRBV9 and J usage is TRBJ2-1; 8 bases agree with TRBD2. CDR1 is SGDLS and CDR2 is YYNGEE in the germline V gene. The V segment lost 2 bases and the J segment 7 bases; nucleotides outside the gene matches: 8. The length of the CDR3 is 15 residues. The CDR3 sequence is CASSVLSGSVNEQFF. The CDR3 DNA follows: TGTGCCAGCAGCGTTTTAAGCGGGAGTGTTAATGAGCAGTTCTTC.

The J gene is TRBJ2-5, the V gene TRBV30; TRBD2 is a possible D gene (5 bases). The V end lost 1 base, the J end lost 2 bases, and 14 bases lay between the germline ends. Germline CDR1 GTSNPN, CDR2 SVGIG (reference sequence). The CDR3 consists of 15 residues. The CDR3 DNA reads as TGTGCCTGGAGTGGCTGGAGGTCGGGGCAAGAGACCCAGTACTTC. Protein sequence: CAWSGWRSGQETQYF.

The gene calls are TRBV19 and TRBJ2-1; 9 nucleotides align to TRBD2. Germline CDR1 LNHDA, CDR2 SQIVND (reference sequence). CDR3 length: 16 amino acids. V was pared by 2 bases and J by 6 bases, with 8 bases of the junction left unmatched. Here the CDR3 reads CASSILAGGPRNEQFF. CDR3 in DNA: TGTGCCAGTAGTATACTTGCGGGAGGGCCTCGCAATGAGCAGTTCTTC.

The CDR3 loop is CASSYTGTGVPHEQYF. The CDR3 DNA reads TGTGCCAGCAGTTACACCGGGACAGGGGTCCCCCACGAGCAGTACTTC. The chain employs TRBV6-5 and TRBJ2-7; 10 bases match TRBD1. The V and J ends lost 2 bases and 5 bases, in that order; junction bases with no gene match: 9. The germline V gene has CDR1 MNHEY and CDR2 SVGAGI. This CDR3 has 16 amino acids.